The next 17 T cell receptor beta chains were all read from a single sample in a study of PD-L1 blockade in urothelial cancer. The data were produced by immunoSEQ multiplex PCR, yet TCRdb's version contains in-frame clones alone and is incomplete. The sample includes about 56,000 clones, 86% seen only once; the top ten take under 3.5%. The sample was PBMCs, taken around atezolizumab (anti-PD-L1) treatment. Receptors were obtained from a man aged 50 or older with urothelial cancer.

This rearrangement joins TRBV6-6 to TRBJ2-7; D unresolved. V lost 5 bases to trimming and J lost 0 bases, with 11 bases between them. Germline V gene lookup returns CDR1 MNHNY and CDR2 SVGAGI (reference sequence). CDR3 size: 14 residues. CDR3 region: CASSQQQSSYEQYF. The CDR3 DNA sequence: TGTGCCAGCAGTCAACAACAGAGCTCCTACGAGCAGTACTTC.

The J gene is TRBJ2-1, the V gene TRBV7-9; possibly TRBD1 for D (5 bases). CDR3 length: 15 amino acids. V shed 2 bases and J shed 7 bases, with 15 bases lying between them. CDR1 and CDR2 (germline): SEHNR, FQNEAQ (reference sequence). The CDR3 loop reads CASSLKGVGKNEQFF. The DNA for the CDR3 is TGTGCCAGCAGCTTAAAAGGGGTAGGCAAGAATGAGCAGTTCTTC. The whole variable domain, remainder taken from reference TRBV7-9 and TRBJ2-1, is DTGVSQNPRHKITKRGQNVTFRCDPISEHNRLYWYRQTLGQGPEFLTYFQNEAQLEKSRLLSDRFSAERPKGSFSTLEIQRTEQGDSAMYLCASSLKGVGKNEQFFGPGTRLTVL.

A few counts support this clone. For the CDR3, the DNA is TGTGCCAGCAGCTTATACAGGGACGATACGCAGTATTTT. Its translation is CASSLYRDDTQYF. V gene TRBV7-3 combines with J gene TRBJ2-3, with a possible D match to TRBD1 (6 bases). V lost 2 bases and J 6 bases, leaving 9 bases between the germline ends. Germline lookup yields CDR1 SGHTA and CDR2 FQGTGA. This CDR3 is built from 13 residues.

This chain joins TRBV19 and TRBJ2-7, with TRBD2 matching 14 bases. CDR3 size: 17 residues. Unmatched junction bases numbered 6, after V lost 0 bases and J lost 5 bases. CDR1 and CDR2 from the germline V gene are LNHDA and SQIVND (reference sequence). Here the CDR3 reads CASSIDATSGRADEQYF. In nucleotides, the CDR3 is TGTGCCAGTAGTATAGATGCGACTAGCGGGAGGGCCGACGAGCAGTACTTC.

V gene TRBV4-1 combines with J gene TRBJ2-7; D not certain. The ends were cut back, 2 bases at V and 1 base at J, with 6 bases in the middle. The CDR3 spans 13 residues. Germline V gene sequence: CDR1 MGHRA, CDR2 YSYEKL. CDR3 sequence: CASSQPGSYEQYF. The CDR3 DNA reads as TGCGCCAGCAGCCAACCCGGGTCCTACGAGCAGTACTTC.

This clone appeared a single time. The rearrangement uses TRBV7-8 and TRBJ2-7; 8 nucleotides align to TRBD2. V trimming: 3 bases; J trimming: 3 bases; junction bases outside the gene matches: 4. Germline V gene data show CDR1 as SGHVS and CDR2 as FQNEAQ. The CDR3 consists of 14 residues. Written as DNA, the CDR3 is TGTGCCAGCAGCTTCCGGGAGGGGGTCTACGAGCAGTACTTC. This sequence encodes CASSFREGVYEQYF.

This clone is a singleton in its sample. This sequence joins TRBV9 and TRBJ2-1; D possibly corresponds to TRBD1 (5 bases). CDR1 is SGDLS and CDR2 is YYNGEE in the germline V gene. The CDR3 runs to 14 residues. With 0 bases removed from V and 8 bases from J, the gap between germline ends came to 12 bases. The DNA of the CDR3 is TGTGCCAGCAGCGTAGGTTTTGGGGCAGATGAGCAGTTCTTC. It specifies CASSVGFGADEQFF.

The V call is TRBV5-1, the J call TRBJ2-1; 13 bases are a match to TRBD2. V was clipped by 0 bases and J by 8 bases; unmatched bases: 8. Germline lookup yields CDR1 SGHRS and CDR2 YFSETQ. CDR3 length: 17 residues. The CDR3 sequence is CASSLAKTSGRFDEQFF. Here the CDR3 DNA reads TGCGCCAGCAGCTTGGCCAAGACTAGCGGGAGGTTTGATGAGCAGTTCTTC.

This clone was seen just once. J is TRBJ1-4 and V is TRBV27; possibly TRBD1 for D (5 bases). Germline V gene sequence: CDR1 MNHEY, CDR2 SMNVEV (reference sequence). The CDR3 sequence is 15 residues long. Trimming removed 3 bases at V and 6 bases at J, with 14 bases between. The CDR3 DNA follows: TGTGCCAGCAGTTTGCGGGGGGACTTTTATGAAAAACTGTTTTTT. Protein sequence: CASSLRGDFYEKLFF.

The chain is built from TRBV10-3 and TRBJ1-6; 8 bases line up with TRBD1. V shed 4 bases and J 10 bases; nucleotides not matched to a gene: 6. Germline CDR1 is ENHRY and CDR2 is SYGVKD. This CDR3 region has 14 residues. This chain's CDR3 is CAISGQGLGSPLHF. CDR3 DNA sequence: TGTGCCATCAGTGGACAGGGGCTAGGGTCACCCCTCCACTTT.

The gene calls are TRBV28 and TRBJ2-7, with 12 positions matching TRBD2. Looked up from germline, CDR1 is MDHEN and CDR2 is SYDVKM. CDR3 length: 16 amino acids. V shed 5 bases and J 0 bases; nucleotides not matched to a gene: 5. CDR3 sequence (DNA): TGTGCCAGCAGTCTCCCGACTAGCGGGAGCTCCTACGAGCAGTACTTC. Translated, it gives CASSLPTSGSSYEQYF.

The chain recombines TRBV9 with TRBJ1-4; TRBD1 is a possible D gene (5 bases). Germline CDR1 and CDR2: SGDLS and YYNGEE. The CDR3 contains 16 residues. The V end lost 0 bases, the J end lost 2 bases, and 11 bases lay between the germline ends. CDR3 nucleotides: TGTGCCAGCAGCGTAGGGGGGGTAAGGACTAATGAAAAACTGTTTTTT. Protein sequence: CASSVGGVRTNEKLFF. Using reference TRBV9 and TRBJ1-4 for the parts outside the CDR3, the full variable domain is DSGVTQTPKHLITATGQRVTLRCSPRSGDLSVYWYQQSLDQGLQFLIQYYNGEERAKGNILERFSAQQFPDLHSELNLSSLELGDSALYFCASSVGGVRTNEKLFFGSGTQLSVL.

The V and J genes are TRBV28 and TRBJ1-1; TRBD1 might be the D (6 bases). The germline V gene encodes CDR1 MDHEN and CDR2 SYDVKM. Trimming pared 6 bases from V and 1 base from J, leaving 15 bases between. The CDR3 covers 15 residues. The CDR3 is CASRSPGGENTEAFF. CDR3 coding DNA: TGTGCCAGCAGAAGTCCGGGGGGCGAGAACACTGAAGCTTTCTTT.

V usage is TRBV10-2 and J usage is TRBJ1-3, with 8 bases that match TRBD1. V shed 6 bases, J shed 0 bases, and the junction held 7 bases outside the gene matches. There are 16 residues in the CDR3. Germline V gene data show CDR1 as WSHSY and CDR2 as SAAADI. CDR3 nucleotide sequence: TGCGCCAGCAGCGGACAGGGAAGAACCTCTGGAAACACCATATATTTT. Its protein is CASSGQGRTSGNTIYF.

A few counts support this clone. This chain connects TRBV5-4 to TRBJ1-1, with unresolved D. Germline V gives CDR1 SGHNT, CDR2 YYREEE (reference sequence). CDR3 length: 13 amino acids. V shed 4 bases and J shed 1 base, with 8 bases lying between them. The CDR3 DNA reads TGTGCCAGCAGCCCGTACAAGAACACTGAAGCTTTCTTT. This encodes CASSPYKNTEAFF.

The rearrangement uses TRBV9 and TRBJ1-4; TRBD1 matches 8 bases. Trimming cost V 5 bases and J 8 bases; bases outside gene matches: 17. The germline CDR1 and CDR2 sequences are SGDLS and YYNGEE. The CDR3 extends over 17 amino acids. DNA of the CDR3: TGTGCCAGCAGTCCCCTTGGGGGGACAGGACGATCCGAAAAACTGTTTTTT. This sequence encodes CASSPLGGTGRSEKLFF.

The V gene is TRBV19, the J gene TRBJ1-5; 7 bases are a match to TRBD1. Germline V gives CDR1 LNHDA, CDR2 SQIVND (reference sequence). The CDR3 spans 15 residues. The trim removed 7 bases at V and 2 bases at J, leaving 8 bases unmatched. CDR3 region: CASTLATGRNQPQHF. The DNA for the CDR3 is TGTGCCAGTACCCTAGCGACAGGGCGCAATCAGCCCCAGCATTTT.